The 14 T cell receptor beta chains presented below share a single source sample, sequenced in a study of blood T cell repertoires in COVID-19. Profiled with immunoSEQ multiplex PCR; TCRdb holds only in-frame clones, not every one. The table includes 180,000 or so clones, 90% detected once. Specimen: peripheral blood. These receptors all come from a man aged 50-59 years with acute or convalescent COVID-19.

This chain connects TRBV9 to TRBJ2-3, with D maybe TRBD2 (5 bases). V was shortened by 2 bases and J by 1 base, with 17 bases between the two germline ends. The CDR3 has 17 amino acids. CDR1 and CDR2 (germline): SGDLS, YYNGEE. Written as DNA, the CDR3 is TGTGCCAGCAGCGTCCAGGCCTCTGAGCGGCGCACAGATACGCAGTATTTT. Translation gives CASSVQASERRTDTQYF.

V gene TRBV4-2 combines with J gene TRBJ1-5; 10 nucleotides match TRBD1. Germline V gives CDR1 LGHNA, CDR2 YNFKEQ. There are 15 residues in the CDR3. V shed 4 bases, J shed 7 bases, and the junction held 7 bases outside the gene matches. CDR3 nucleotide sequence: TGTGCCAGCAGCCCGGACAGGGGGTACGGGCAGCCCCAGCATTTT. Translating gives CASSPDRGYGQPQHF.

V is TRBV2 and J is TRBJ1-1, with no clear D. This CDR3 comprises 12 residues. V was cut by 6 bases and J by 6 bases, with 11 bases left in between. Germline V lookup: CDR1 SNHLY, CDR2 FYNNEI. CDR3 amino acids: CASRTERSEAFF. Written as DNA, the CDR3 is TGTGCCAGCAGGACCGAGAGGTCTGAAGCTTTCTTT. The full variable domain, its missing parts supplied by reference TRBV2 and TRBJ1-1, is EPEVTQTPSHQVTQMGQEVILRCVPISNHLYFYWYRQILGQKVEFLVSFYNNEISEKSEIFDDQFSVERPDGSNFTLKIRSTKLEDSAMYFCASRTERSEAFFGQGTRLTVV.

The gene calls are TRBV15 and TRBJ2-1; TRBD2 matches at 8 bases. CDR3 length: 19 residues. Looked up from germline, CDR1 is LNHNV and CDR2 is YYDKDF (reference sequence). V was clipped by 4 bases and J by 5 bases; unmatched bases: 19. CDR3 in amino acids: CATSTRFISGAQRNNEQFF. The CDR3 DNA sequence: TGTGCCACCAGCACCCGCTTCATTAGCGGGGCGCAGAGAAACAATGAGCAGTTCTTC.

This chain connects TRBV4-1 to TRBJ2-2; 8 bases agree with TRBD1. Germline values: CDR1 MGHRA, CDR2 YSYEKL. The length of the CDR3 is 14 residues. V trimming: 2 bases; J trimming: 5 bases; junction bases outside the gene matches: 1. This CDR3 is CASSQRTGTGELFF. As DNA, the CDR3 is TGCGCCAGCAGCCAACGGACAGGGACCGGGGAGCTGTTTTTT.

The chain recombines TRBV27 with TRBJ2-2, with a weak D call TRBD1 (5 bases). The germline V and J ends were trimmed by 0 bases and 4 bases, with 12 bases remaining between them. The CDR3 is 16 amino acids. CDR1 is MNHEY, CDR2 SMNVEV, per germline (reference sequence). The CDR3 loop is CASSLSMTAGTGELFF. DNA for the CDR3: TGTGCCAGCAGTTTATCGATGACAGCAGGCACCGGGGAGCTGTTTTTT.

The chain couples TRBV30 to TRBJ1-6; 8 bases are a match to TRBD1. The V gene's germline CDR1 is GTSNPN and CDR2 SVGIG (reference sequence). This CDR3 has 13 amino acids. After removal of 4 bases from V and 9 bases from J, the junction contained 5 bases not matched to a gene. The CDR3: CAWNWDRTSPLHF. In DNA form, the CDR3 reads TGTGCCTGGAATTGGGACAGGACTTCACCCCTCCACTTT.

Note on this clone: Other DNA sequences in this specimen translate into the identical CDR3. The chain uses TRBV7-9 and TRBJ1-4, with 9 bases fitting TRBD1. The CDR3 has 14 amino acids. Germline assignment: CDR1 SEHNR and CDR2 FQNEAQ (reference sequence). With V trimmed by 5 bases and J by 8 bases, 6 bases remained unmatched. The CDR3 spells CASSPGQGGEKLFF. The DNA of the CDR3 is TGTGCCAGCAGCCCGGGACAGGGAGGAGAAAAACTGTTTTTT.

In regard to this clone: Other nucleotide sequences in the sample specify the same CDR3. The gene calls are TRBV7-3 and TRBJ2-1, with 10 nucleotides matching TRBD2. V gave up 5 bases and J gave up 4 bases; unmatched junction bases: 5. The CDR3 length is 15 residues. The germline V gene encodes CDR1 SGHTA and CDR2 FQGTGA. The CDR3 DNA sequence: TGTGCCAGCAGCCCTAGGACTAGCGGTTACAATGAGCAGTTCTTC. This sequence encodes CASSPRTSGYNEQFF.

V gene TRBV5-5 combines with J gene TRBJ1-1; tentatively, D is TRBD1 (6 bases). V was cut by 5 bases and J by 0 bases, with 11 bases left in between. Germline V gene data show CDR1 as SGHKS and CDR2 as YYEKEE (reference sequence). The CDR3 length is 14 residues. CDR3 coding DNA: TGTGCCAGCAGAGCAGGGGACCTGAACACTGAAGCTTTCTTT. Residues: CASRAGDLNTEAFF. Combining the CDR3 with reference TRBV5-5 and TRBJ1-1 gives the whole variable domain DAGVTQSPTHLIKTRGQQVTLRCSPISGHKSVSWYQQVLGQGPQFIFQYYEKEERGRGNFPDRFSARQFPNYSSELNVNALLLGDSALYLCASRAGDLNTEAFFGQGTRLTVV.

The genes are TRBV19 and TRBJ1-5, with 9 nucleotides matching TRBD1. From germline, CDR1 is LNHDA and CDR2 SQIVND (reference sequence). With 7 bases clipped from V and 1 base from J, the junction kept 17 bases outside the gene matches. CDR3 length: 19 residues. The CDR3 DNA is TGTGCCAGTAATTCTAGAGGAGGGACAGGGTTGGGAAGCAATCAGCCCCAGCATTTT. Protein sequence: CASNSRGGTGLGSNQPQHF.

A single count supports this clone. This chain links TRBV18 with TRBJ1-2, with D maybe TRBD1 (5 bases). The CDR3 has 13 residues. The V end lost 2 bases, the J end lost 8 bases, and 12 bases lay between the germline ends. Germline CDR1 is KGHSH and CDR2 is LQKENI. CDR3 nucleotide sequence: TGTGCCAGCTCACCAGGACAAGGTGGAGGCTACACCTTC. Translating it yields CASSPGQGGGYTF.

CDR3 loop: CASSRTGLSNQPQHF. In nucleotides, the CDR3 is TGTGCCAGTAGTAGGACAGGGCTTAGCAATCAGCCCCAGCATTTT. The chain employs TRBV19 and TRBJ1-5; 8 bases map to TRBD1. Losses at the gene ends were 4 bases for V and 0 bases for J; bases not matched to a gene: 2. The CDR3 sequence is 15 residues long. Germline CDR1 LNHDA, CDR2 SQIVND (reference sequence).

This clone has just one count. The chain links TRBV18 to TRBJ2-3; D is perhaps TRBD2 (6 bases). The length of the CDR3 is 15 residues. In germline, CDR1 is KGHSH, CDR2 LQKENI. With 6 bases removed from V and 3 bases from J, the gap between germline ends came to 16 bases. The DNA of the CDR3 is TGTGCCAGCTCGAGTGGGGGGTTAAGGACAGATACGCAGTATTTT. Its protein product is CASSSGGLRTDTQYF.